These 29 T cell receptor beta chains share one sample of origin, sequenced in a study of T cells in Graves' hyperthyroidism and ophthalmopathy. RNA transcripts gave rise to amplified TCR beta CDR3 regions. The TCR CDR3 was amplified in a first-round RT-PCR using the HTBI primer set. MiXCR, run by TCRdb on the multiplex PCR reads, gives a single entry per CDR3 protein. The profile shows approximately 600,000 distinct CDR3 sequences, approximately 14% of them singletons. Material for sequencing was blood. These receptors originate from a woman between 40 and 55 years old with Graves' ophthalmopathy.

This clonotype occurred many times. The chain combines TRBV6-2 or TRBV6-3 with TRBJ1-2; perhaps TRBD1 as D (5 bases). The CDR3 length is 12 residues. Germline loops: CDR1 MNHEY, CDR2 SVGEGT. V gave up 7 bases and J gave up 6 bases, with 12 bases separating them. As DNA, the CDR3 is TGTGCCAGCACCTCAGGGATGGATGGCTACACCTTC. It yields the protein CASTSGMDGYTF.

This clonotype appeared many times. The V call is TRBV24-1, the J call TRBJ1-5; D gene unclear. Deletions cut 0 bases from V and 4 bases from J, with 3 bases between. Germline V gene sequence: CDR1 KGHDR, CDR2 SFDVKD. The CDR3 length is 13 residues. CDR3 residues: CATSDLLNQPQHF. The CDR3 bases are TGTGCCACCAGTGATTTGCTAAATCAGCCCCAGCATTTT.

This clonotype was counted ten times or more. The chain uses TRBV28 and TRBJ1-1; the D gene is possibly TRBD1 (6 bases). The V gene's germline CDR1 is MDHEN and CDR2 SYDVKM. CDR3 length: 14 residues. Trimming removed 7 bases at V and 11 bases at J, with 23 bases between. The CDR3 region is CASNARTVTEGAFF. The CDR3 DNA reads TGTGCCAGCAACGCTAGGACAGTCACCGAGGGGGCTTTCTTT.

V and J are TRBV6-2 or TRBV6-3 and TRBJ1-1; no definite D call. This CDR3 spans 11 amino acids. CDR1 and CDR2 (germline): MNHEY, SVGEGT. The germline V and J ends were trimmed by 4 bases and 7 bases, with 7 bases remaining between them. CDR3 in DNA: TGTGCCAGCAGTTTCAGCCGTGAAGCTTTCTTT. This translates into CASSFSREAFF.

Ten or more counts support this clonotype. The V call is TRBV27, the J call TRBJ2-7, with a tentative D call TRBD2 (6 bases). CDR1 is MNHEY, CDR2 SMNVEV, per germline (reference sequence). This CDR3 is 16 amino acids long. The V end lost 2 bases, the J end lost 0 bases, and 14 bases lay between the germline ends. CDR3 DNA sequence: TGTGCCAGCAGTTTAAGTATATCGGGAGACTCCTACGAGCAGTACTTC. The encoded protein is CASSLSISGDSYEQYF.

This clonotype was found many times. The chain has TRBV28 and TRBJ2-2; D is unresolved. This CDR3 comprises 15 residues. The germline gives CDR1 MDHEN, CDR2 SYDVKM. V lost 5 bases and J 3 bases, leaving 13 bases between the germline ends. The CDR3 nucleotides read TGTGCCAGCAGTGAAGTGGGCCGAGACACCGGGGAGCTGTTTTTT. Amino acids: CASSEVGRDTGELFF.

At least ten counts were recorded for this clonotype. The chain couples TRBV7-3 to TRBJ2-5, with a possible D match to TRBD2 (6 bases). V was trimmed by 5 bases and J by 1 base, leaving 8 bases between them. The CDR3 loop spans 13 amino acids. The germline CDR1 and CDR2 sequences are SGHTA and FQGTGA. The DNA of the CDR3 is TGTGCCAGCAGCCGGGACTCCCAAGAGACCCAGTACTTC. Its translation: CASSRDSQETQYF.

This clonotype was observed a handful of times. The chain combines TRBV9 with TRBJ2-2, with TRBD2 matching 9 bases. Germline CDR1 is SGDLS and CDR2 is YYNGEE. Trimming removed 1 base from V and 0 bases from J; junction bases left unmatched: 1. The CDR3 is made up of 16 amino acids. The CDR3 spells CASSVLAGTNTGELFF. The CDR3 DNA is TGTGCCAGCAGCGTACTAGCGGGAACGAACACCGGGGAGCTGTTTTTT.

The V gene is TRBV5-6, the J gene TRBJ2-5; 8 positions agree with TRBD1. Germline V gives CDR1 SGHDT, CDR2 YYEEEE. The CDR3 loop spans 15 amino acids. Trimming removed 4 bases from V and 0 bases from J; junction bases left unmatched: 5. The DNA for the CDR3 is TGTGCCAGCAGCGGTAGGACAGGGAACCAAGAGACCCAGTACTTC. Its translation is CASSGRTGNQETQYF.

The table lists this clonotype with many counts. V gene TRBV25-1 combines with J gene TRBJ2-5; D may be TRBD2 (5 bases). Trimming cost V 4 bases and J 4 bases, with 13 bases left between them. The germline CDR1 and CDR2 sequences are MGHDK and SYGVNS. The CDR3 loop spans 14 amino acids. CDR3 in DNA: TGTGCCAGCAGTGCCGGACTTGCGGTAGAGACCCAGTACTTC. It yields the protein CASSAGLAVETQYF.

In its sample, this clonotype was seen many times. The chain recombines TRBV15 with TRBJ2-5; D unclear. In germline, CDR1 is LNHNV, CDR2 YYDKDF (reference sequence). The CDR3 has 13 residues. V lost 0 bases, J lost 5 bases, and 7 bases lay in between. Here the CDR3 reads CATSRDLPETQYF. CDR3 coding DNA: TGTGCCACCAGCAGAGATCTGCCCGAGACCCAGTACTTC. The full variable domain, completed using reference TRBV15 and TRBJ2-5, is DAMVIQNPRYQVTQFGKPVTLSCSQTLNHNVMYWYQQKSSQAPKLLFHYYDKDFNNEADTPDNFQSRRPNTSFCFLDIRSPGLGDTAMYLCATSRDLPETQYFGPGTRLLVL.

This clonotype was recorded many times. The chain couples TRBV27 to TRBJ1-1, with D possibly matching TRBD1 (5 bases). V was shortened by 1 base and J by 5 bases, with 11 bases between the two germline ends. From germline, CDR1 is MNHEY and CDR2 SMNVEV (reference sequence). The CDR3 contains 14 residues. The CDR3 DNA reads TGTGCCAGCAGTTTATGGCAGGGCAAAACTGAAGCTTTCTTT. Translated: CASSLWQGKTEAFF.

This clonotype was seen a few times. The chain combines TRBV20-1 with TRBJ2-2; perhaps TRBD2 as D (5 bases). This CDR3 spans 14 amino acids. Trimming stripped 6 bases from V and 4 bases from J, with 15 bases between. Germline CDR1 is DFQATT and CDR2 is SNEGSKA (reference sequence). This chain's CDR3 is CSARTGRATGELFF. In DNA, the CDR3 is TGCAGTGCGCGGACTGGTAGGGCCACCGGGGAGCTGTTTTTT.

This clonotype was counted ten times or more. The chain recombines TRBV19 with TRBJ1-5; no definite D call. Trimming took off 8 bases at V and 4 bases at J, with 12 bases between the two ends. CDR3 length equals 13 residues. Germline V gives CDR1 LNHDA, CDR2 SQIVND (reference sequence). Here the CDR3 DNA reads TGTGCCAGTTCCGCCGCCTTGAATCAGCCCCAGCATTTT. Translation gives CASSAALNQPQHF.

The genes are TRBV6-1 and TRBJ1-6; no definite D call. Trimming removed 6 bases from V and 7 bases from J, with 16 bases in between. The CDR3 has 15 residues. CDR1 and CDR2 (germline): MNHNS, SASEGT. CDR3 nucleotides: TGTGCCAGCAGCGAAAAGGAGGGAGCCAATTCACCCCTCCACTTT. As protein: CASSEKEGANSPLHF.

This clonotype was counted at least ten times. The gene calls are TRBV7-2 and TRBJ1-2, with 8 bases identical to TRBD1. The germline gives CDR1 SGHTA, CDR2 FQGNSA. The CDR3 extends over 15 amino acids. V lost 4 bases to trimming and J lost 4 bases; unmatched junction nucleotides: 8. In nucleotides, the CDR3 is TGTGCCAGCAGCTCGACCCAGGACAGGGCCTATGGCTACACCTTC. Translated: CASSSTQDRAYGYTF.

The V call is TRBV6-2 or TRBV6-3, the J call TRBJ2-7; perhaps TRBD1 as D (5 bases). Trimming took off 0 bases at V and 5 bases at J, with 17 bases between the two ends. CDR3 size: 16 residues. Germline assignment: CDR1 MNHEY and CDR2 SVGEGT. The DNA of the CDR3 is TGTGCCAGCAGTTACTCGCGTGGCCAGGGAACCCACGAGCAGTACTTC. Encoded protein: CASSYSRGQGTHEQYF.

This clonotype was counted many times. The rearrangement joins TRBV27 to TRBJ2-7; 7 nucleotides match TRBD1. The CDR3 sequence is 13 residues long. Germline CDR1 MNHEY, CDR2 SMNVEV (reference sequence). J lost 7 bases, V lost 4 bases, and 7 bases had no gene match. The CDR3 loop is CASSSNRGGEQYF. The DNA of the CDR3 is TGTGCCAGCAGTTCGAACAGGGGTGGTGAGCAGTACTTC.

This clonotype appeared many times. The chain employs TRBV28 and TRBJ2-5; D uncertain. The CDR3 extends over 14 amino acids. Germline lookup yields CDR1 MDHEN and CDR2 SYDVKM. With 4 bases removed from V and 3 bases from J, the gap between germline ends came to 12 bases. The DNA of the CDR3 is TGTGCCAGCAGTTCCGTCTTACTCAAAGAGACCCAGTACTTC. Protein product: CASSSVLLKETQYF.

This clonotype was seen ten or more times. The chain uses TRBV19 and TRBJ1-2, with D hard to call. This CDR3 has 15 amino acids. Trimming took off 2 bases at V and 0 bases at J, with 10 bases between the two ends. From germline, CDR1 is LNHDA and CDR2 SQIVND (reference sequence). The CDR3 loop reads CASSITSRSNYGYTF. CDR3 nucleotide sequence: TGTGCCAGTAGTATAACTTCGCGGTCTAACTATGGCTACACCTTC.

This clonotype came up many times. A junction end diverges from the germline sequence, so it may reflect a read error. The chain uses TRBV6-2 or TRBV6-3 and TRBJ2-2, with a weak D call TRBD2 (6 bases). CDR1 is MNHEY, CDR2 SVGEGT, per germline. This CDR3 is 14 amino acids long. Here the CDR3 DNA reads TGTGCCAGCAGATCCTCAGTTAACACCGGGGGGCTGTTTTTT. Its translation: CASRSSVNTGGLFF.

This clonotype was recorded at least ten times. The CDR3 reads CSARAQKLGGEYEQYF. CDR3 sequence (DNA): TGCAGTGCTAGAGCTCAGAAATTAGGGGGGGAGTACGAGCAGTACTTC. The chain has TRBV20-1 and TRBJ2-7; possible D gene TRBD2, 7 bases. The V end lost 1 base, the J end lost 4 bases, and 20 bases lay between the germline ends. The germline V gene has CDR1 DFQATT and CDR2 SNEGSKA (reference sequence). This CDR3 contains 16 residues.

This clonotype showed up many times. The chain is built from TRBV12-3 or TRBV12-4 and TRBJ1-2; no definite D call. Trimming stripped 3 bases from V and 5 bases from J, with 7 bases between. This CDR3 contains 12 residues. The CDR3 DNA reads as TGTGCCAGCAGTTTGAGGAGATATGGCTACACCTTC. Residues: CASSLRRYGYTF.

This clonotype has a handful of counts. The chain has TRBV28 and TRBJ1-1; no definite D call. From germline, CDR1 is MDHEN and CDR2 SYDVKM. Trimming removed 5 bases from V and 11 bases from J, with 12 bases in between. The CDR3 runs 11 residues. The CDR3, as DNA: TGTGCCAGCAGTACTCCGTCGAGGGCTTTCTTT. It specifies CASSTPSRAFF. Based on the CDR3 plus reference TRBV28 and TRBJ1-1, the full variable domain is DVKVTQSSRYLVKRTGEKVFLECVQDMDHENMFWYRQDPGLGLRLIYFSYDVKMKEKGDIPEGYSVSREKKERFSLILESASTNQTSMYLCASSTPSRAFFGQGTRLTVV.

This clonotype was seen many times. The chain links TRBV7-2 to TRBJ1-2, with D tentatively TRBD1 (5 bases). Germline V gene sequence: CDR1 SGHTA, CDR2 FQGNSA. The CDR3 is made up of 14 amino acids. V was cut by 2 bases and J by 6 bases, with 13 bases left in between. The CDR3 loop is CASSLIRGGNGYTF. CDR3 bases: TGTGCCAGCAGCTTAATCCGCGGGGGTAATGGCTACACCTTC.

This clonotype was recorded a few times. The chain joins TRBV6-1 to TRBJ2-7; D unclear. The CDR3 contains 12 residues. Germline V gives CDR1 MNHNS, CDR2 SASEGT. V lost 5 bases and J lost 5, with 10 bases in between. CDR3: CASSLKNDEQYF. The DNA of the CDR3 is TGTGCCAGCAGTCTCAAGAACGACGAGCAGTACTTC.

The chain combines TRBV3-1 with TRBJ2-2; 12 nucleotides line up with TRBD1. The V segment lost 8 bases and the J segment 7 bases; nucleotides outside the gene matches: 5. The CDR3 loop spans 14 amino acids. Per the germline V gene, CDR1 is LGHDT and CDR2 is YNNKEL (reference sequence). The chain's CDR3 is CASGTGGFDGELFF. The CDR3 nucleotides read TGTGCCAGCGGGACAGGGGGCTTCGACGGGGAGCTGTTTTTT.

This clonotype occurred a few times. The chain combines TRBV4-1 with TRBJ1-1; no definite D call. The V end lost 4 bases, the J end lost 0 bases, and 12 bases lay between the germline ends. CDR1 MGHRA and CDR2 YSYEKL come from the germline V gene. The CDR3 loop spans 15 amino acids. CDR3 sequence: CASSPGRNMNTEAFF. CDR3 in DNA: TGCGCCAGCAGCCCCGGACGGAATATGAACACTGAAGCTTTCTTT.

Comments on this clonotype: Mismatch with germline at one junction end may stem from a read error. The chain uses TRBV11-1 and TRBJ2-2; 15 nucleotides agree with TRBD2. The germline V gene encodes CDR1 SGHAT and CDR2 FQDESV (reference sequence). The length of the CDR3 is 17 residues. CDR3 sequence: CASSSGTSGRNTEELFF. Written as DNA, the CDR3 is TGTGCCAGCAGCTCCGGGACTAGCGGGAGGAACACCGAGGAGCTGTTTTTT.